This T cell receptor (beta chain) originates from a study of T cells in Graves' hyperthyroidism and ophthalmopathy. Study-wide points: Blood also carried most thyroid clonotypes expanded above 0.001.

Germline CDR1 reads SGHRS; CDR2 reads YFSETQ. V lost 0 bases and J 1 base, leaving 13 bases between the germline ends. This CDR3 region has 16 residues. This clonotype appeared many times. Its antigen remains unknown. RNA transcripts provided the source from which TCR beta CDR3 regions were amplified. HTBI primers were employed in a first-round RT-PCR of the TCR CDR3. TCRdb processed the multiplex PCR reads anew with MiXCR; each CDR3 protein has one entry. The sample contains hundreds of thousands of distinct CDR3 sequences, 15% to 20% of which appear only once. The authors obtained PBMCs from roughly 10 ml of fresh peripheral blood.

The chain combines TRBV5-1 with TRBJ1-2, with D perhaps TRBD1 (6 bases). The specimen was blood. This clonotype was sampled from a woman in her forties or fifties with Graves' hyperthyroidism that later progressed to Graves' ophthalmopathy. CDR3 in DNA: TGCGCCAGCAGCTTGGAAGCCAGGGGTGATAACTATGGCTACACCTTC. This translates into CASSLEARGDNYGYTF.